The clone carrying this TCR beta chain was observed a handful of times. The entry originates in a study of control samples from healthy donors and cancer patients. The germline CDR1 and CDR2 sequences are SGDLS and YYNGEE. The V and J ends lost 6 bases and 2 bases respectively, with 14 bases between them. The CDR3 loop spans 14 amino acids. Sequencing was performed with immunoSEQ multiplex PCR; in TCRdb, only in-frame clones are kept and a portion is missing. The table has approximately 87,000 clones, 91% seen once. The TCR originated in a man aged 45 to 65 in good health. The sequenced sample consisted of blood. The V call is TRBV9, the J call TRBJ1-2; D possibly corresponds to TRBD1 (5 bases). This chain's CDR3 is CASTTGTANYGYTF. The CDR3 coding sequence is TGTGCCAGCACCACCGGGACGGCAAACTATGGCTACACCTTC.